The rows below give T cell receptor beta chains drawn from one sample of a study of blood T cell repertoires in COVID-19. Profiling relied on immunoSEQ multiplex PCR, and the TCRdb table lists in-frame clones only, not all of them. The sample yields roughly 130,000 clones, about 92% seen once. Sequencing was performed on peripheral blood. The receptors were gathered from a man aged 55 to 70 with COVID-19, enrolled during active disease. Each CDR3 is given with its conserved first and last residue. Fields, in order: CDR3 protein, CDR3 DNA, clone size, D gene, V gene, J gene. D genes are given only for firm matches. Clone size is stated in some rows and not others, as once, few, many or a class when expanded.

CDR3aa: CASSPTRTGRQGYTF
CDR3nt: TGTGCCAGTAGCCCTACCCGGACAGGCCGTCAGGGCTACACCTTC
abundance: once
d_gene: TRBD1
v_gene: TRBV19
j_gene: TRBJ1-2

CDR3aa: CASSQDSRVRREQYF
CDR3nt: TGTGCCAGCAGCCAAGATTCCAGGGTGCGTCGGGAGCAGTACTTC
abundance: NA
d_gene: NA
v_gene: TRBV3-1/TRBV3-2
j_gene: TRBJ2-7

CDR3aa: CASSPGGGEQFF
CDR3nt: TGTGCCAGCTCCCCGGGGGGGGGCGAGCAGTTCTTC
abundance: once
d_gene: TRBD2
v_gene: TRBV2
j_gene: TRBJ2-1

CDR3aa: CASSPGSSGQETQYF
CDR3nt: TGCGCCAGCAGCCCGGGGAGCTCGGGACAAGAGACCCAGTACTTC
abundance: NA
d_gene: NA
v_gene: TRBV5-1
j_gene: TRBJ2-5

CDR3aa: CAIRLTGNTEAFF
CDR3nt: TGTGCCATCAGATTAACAGGGAACACTGAAGCTTTCTTT
abundance: once
d_gene: NA
v_gene: TRBV10-3
j_gene: TRBJ1-1

CDR3aa: CAIKRDRGRYEQYF
CDR3nt: TGTGCCATCAAGAGGGACAGGGGGCGATACGAGCAGTACTTC
abundance: NA
d_gene: TRBD1
v_gene: TRBV10-3
j_gene: TRBJ2-7

CDR3aa: CASSSPGLQKIAQYF
CDR3nt: TGTGCCAGCAGCTCCCCGGGACTCCAGAAAATTGCCCAGTACTTC
abundance: NA
d_gene: NA
v_gene: TRBV7-2
j_gene: TRBJ2-5

CDR3aa: CASSLGAANEQFF
CDR3nt: TGTGCCAGCAGCTTGGGGGCCGCCAATGAGCAGTTCTTC
abundance: NA
d_gene: NA
v_gene: TRBV7-3
j_gene: TRBJ2-1

CDR3aa: CASSLEGQGGETQYF
CDR3nt: TGCGCCAGCAGCTTGGAGGGCCAGGGGGGAGAGACCCAGTACTTC
abundance: NA
d_gene: NA
v_gene: TRBV5-1
j_gene: TRBJ2-5

CDR3aa: CASSLVGAGAEAFF
CDR3nt: TGTGCCAGCAGCTTAGTGGGGGCAGGGGCTGAAGCTTTCTTT
abundance: NA
d_gene: NA
v_gene: TRBV11-2
j_gene: TRBJ1-1

CDR3aa: CASTLAANNEQFF
CDR3nt: TGTGCCAGCACACTAGCGGCTAACAATGAGCAGTTCTTC
abundance: NA
d_gene: TRBD2
v_gene: TRBV2
j_gene: TRBJ2-1

CDR3aa: CASSPRLAGGMDEQFF
CDR3nt: TGTGCCAGCAGCCCCCGACTAGCGGGAGGGATGGATGAGCAGTTCTTC
abundance: NA
d_gene: TRBD2
v_gene: TRBV7-8
j_gene: TRBJ2-1

CDR3aa: CATSDRGQSIGETQYF
CDR3nt: TGTGCCACCAGTGATAGGGGACAGTCGATCGGAGAGACCCAGTACTTC
abundance: NA
d_gene: TRBD1
v_gene: TRBV24-1
j_gene: TRBJ2-5

CDR3aa: CASSSISGSYNEQFF
CDR3nt: TGTGCCAGCAGTTCAATTAGCGGGAGTTACAATGAGCAGTTCTTC
abundance: NA
d_gene: TRBD2
v_gene: TRBV6-6
j_gene: TRBJ2-1

CDR3aa: CASSGLAGGTDAGTDTQYF
CDR3nt: TGCGCCAGCAGCGGACTAGCGGGAGGAACTGACGCGGGCACAGATACGCAGTATTTT
abundance: NA
d_gene: TRBD2
v_gene: TRBV10-2
j_gene: TRBJ2-3

CDR3aa: CASSQALATDTQYF
CDR3nt: TGCGCCAGCAGCCAAGCCCTAGCGACAGATACGCAGTATTTT
abundance: NA
d_gene: NA
v_gene: TRBV4-3
j_gene: TRBJ2-3

CDR3aa: CASSYEGWGSYEQYF
CDR3nt: TGTGCCAGCAGTTACGAGGGTTGGGGCTCCTACGAGCAGTACTTC
abundance: NA
d_gene: NA
v_gene: TRBV6-5
j_gene: TRBJ2-7

CDR3aa: CASSLVQGSGNTIYF
CDR3nt: TGCGCCAGCAGCTTGGTCCAGGGCTCTGGAAACACCATATATTTT
abundance: NA
d_gene: NA
v_gene: TRBV5-1
j_gene: TRBJ1-3